The T cell receptor beta chain described here comes from a study of regulatory T cells in long-lasting Graves disease. The study, taken as a whole, reports: Possibly, accuracy suffered from the small sample size. The study found persistent patients shared more public clonotypes (roughly 3,000) than new patients (around 870).

For TCR beta, libraries came from iRepertoire HTBI primers and Arm-PCR of CDR3 regions. TCRdb analysed the multiplex PCR reads with MiXCR anew, one entry per CDR3 protein. The sample lists a few hundred thousand distinct CDR3 sequences, over 20% occurring once. About this clonotype: The antigen is undetermined.

The time point denotes: newly diagnosed GD, antithyroid drugs for less than 3 months. Scientists built the TCR library using RNA that was extracted from PBMCs. Tubes containing EDTA received about 10 milliliters of drawn peripheral blood. The sample here was peripheral blood mononuclear cells (PBMCs), taken at new diagnosis, from a patient treated with antithyroid drugs. This receptor was identified in a female donor with Graves disease.

The CDR3 spells CSASEDSGTDTQYF. CDR3 nucleotides: TGCAGTGCCTCGGAAGACTCCGGCACAGATACGCAGTATTTT. The chain uses TRBV20-1 and TRBJ2-3; D call uncertain. The CDR3 covers 14 residues. V lost 6 bases, J lost 1 base, and 14 bases lay in between. Germline V gene data show CDR1 as DFQATT and CDR2 as SNEGSKA (reference sequence).